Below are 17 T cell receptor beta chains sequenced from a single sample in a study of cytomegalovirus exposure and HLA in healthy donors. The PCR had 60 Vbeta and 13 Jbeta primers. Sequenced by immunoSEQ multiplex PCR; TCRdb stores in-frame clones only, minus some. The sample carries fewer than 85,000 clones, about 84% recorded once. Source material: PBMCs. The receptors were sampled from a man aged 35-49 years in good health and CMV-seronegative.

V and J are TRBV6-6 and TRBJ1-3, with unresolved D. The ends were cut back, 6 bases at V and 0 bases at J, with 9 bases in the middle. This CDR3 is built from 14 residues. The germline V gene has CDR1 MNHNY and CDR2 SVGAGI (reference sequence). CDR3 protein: CASSTPFSGNTIYF. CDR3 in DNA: TGTGCCAGCAGCACTCCCTTCTCTGGAAACACCATATATTTT.

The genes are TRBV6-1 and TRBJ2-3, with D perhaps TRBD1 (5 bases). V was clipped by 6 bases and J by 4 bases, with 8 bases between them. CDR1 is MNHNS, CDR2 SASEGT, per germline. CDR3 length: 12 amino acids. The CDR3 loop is CASRGLSDTQYF. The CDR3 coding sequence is TGTGCCAGCAGGGGGCTGTCAGATACGCAGTATTTT.

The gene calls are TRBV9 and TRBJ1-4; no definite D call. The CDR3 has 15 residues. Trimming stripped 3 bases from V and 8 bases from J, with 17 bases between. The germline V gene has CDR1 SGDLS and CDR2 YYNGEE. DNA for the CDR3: TGTGCCAGCAGCGACACGTCTGGGCCTCACGAAAAACTGTTTTTT. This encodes CASSDTSGPHEKLFF.

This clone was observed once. Here the CDR3 DNA reads TGTGCCAGCAGCTTGCGCCGACTCGATCAGCCCCAGCATTTT. Translation: CASSLRRLDQPQHF. The chain employs TRBV5-6 and TRBJ1-5; no clear D gene. Per the germline V gene, CDR1 is SGHDT and CDR2 is YYEEEE. Deletions cut 1 base from V and 5 bases from J, with 10 bases between. This CDR3 contains 14 residues.

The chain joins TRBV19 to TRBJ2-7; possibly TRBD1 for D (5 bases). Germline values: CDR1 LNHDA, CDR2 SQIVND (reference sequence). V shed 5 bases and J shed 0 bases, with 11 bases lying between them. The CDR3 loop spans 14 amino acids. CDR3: CASSPFQGSYEQYF. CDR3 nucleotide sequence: TGTGCCAGTAGTCCATTTCAGGGCTCCTACGAGCAGTACTTC.

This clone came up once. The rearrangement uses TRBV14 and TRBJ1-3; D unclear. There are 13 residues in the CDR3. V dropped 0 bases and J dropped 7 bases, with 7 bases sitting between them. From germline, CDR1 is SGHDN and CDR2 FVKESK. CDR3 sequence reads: CASSQDNRNTIYF. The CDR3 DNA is TGTGCCAGCAGCCAAGATAATCGGAACACCATATATTTT.

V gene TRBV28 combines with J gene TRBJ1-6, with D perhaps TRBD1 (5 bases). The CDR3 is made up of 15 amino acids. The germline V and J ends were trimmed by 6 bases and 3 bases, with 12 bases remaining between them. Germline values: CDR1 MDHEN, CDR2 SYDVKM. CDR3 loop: CASSLTGVYNSPLHF. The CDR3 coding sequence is TGTGCCAGCAGCCTAACAGGAGTCTATAATTCACCCCTCCACTTT.

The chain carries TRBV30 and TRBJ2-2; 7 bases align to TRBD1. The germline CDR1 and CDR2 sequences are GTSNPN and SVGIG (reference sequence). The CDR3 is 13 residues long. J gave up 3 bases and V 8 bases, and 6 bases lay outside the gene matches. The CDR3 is CAKRQGDTGELFF. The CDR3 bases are TGTGCCAAGAGGCAGGGGGACACCGGGGAGCTGTTTTTT.

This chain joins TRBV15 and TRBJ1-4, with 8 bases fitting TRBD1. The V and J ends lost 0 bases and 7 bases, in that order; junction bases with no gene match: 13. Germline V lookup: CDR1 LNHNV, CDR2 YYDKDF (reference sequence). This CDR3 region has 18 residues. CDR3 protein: CATSRDGVPDRAGEKLFF. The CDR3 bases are TGTGCCACCAGCAGAGATGGGGTACCGGACAGGGCGGGTGAAAAACTGTTTTTT.

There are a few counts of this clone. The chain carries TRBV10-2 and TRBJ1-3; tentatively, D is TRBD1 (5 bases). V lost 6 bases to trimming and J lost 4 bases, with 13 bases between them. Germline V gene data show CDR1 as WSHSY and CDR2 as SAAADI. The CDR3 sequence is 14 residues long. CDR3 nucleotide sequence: TGCGCCAGCAGGTCAGGGCGCAGCGGAAACACCATATATTTT. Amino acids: CASRSGRSGNTIYF.

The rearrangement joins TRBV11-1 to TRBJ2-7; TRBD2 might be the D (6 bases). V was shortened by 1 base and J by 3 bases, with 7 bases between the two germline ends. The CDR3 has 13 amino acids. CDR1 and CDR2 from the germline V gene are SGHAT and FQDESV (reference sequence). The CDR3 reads CASSLEGLYEQYF. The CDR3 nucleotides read TGTGCCAGCAGCTTAGAGGGACTCTACGAGCAGTACTTC.

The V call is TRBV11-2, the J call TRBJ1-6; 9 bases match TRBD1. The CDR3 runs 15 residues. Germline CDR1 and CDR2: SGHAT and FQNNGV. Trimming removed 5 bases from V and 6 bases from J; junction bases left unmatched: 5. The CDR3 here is CASSRKGQGNSPLHF. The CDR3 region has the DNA TGTGCCAGCAGCCGTAAGGGACAGGGTAATTCACCCCTCCACTTT.

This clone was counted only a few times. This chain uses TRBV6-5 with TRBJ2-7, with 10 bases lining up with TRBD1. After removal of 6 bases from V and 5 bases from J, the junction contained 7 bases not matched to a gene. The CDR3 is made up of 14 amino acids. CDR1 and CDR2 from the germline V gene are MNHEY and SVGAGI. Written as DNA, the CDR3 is TGTGCCAGCAGACTCCCGGGACAGGGGAACGAGCAGTACTTC. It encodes CASRLPGQGNEQYF.

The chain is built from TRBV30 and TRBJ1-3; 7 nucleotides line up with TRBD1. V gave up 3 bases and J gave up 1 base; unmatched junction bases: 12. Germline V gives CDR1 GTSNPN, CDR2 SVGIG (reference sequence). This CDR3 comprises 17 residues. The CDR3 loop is CAWSYPLTGSSGNTIYF. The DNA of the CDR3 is TGTGCCTGGAGCTATCCCCTGACAGGGAGTTCTGGAAACACCATATATTTT.

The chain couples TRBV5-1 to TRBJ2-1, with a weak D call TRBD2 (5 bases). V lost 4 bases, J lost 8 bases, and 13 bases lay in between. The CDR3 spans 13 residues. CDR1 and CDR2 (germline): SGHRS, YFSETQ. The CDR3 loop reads CASSPGGFHEQFF. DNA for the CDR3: TGCGCCAGCAGCCCGGGCGGGTTCCATGAGCAGTTCTTC.

The CDR3 region is CASSQDRGRGGNTIYF. The CDR3 region has the DNA TGCGCCAGCAGCCAAGATCGCGGCAGGGGAGGAAACACCATATATTTT. The chain employs TRBV4-3 and TRBJ1-3; D is possibly TRBD1 (6 bases). Trimming cost V 0 bases and J 4 bases, with 13 bases left between them. The CDR3 is made up of 16 amino acids. Germline CDR1 and CDR2: LGHNA and YSLEER.

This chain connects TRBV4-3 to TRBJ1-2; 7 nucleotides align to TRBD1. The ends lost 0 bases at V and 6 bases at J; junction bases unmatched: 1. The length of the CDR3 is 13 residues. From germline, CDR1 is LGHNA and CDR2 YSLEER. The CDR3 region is CASSQEQGNGYTF. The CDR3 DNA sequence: TGCGCCAGCAGCCAAGAACAGGGGAATGGCTACACCTTC.